The 25 T cell receptor beta chains reported below all come from one sample, sequenced in a study of blood T cell repertoires in COVID-19. Repertoires were generated with immunoSEQ multiplex PCR, while TCRdb's copy carries only in-frame clones and drops some. The sample shows a few hundred thousand clones, 84% of them seen only once. Sequencing was done on a sample of PBMCs or T cells enriched from blood (not recorded which). The receptors were sampled from a woman in her thirties or forties who had recovered from COVID-19.

The chain carries TRBV9 and TRBJ1-2, with D perhaps matching TRBD1 (5 bases). The CDR3 loop spans 13 amino acids. Germline CDR1 and CDR2: SGDLS and YYNGEE. Trimming pared 4 bases from V and 8 bases from J, leaving 15 bases between. The DNA for the CDR3 is TGTGCCAGCAGCACGACGGACAACCGCGGCTACACCTTC. It yields the protein CASSTTDNRGYTF.

In DNA, the CDR3 is TGTGCCAGCAGCTTGCCTGAACGGGGAGAGCAGTACTTC. Protein sequence: CASSLPERGEQYF. This chain joins TRBV5-6 and TRBJ2-7; maybe TRBD2 (5 bases). Germline V lookup: CDR1 SGHDT, CDR2 YYEEEE. Deletions cut 1 base from V and 7 bases from J, with 12 bases between. This CDR3 has 13 amino acids.

J is TRBJ2-2 and V is TRBV11-2; TRBD2 agrees at 12 bases. V gave up 2 bases and J gave up 3 bases; unmatched junction bases: 7. CDR1 and CDR2 (germline): SGHAT, FQNNGV. The CDR3 contains 18 residues. The CDR3 DNA reads as TGTGCCAGCAGCTTATCCCTCGCTAGCGGGAGGGACACCGGGGAGCTGTTTTTT. Amino acids: CASSLSLASGRDTGELFF.

This clone was seen more than once but under ten times. The chain has TRBV19 and TRBJ1-5; 7 bases are a match to TRBD1. The CDR3 spans 15 residues. Germline CDR1 reads LNHDA; CDR2 reads SQIVND (reference sequence). Losses at the gene ends were 7 bases for V and 2 bases for J; bases not matched to a gene: 8. CDR3 bases: TGTGCCAGTACTCAGGGGGGTGTAGGCAATCAGCCCCAGCATTTT. It is translated as CASTQGGVGNQPQHF.

Notes on this clone: Compared with germline, one end of the junction differs, possibly owing to a read error. The rearrangement uses TRBV13 and TRBJ2-4; the match to TRBD2 covers 7 bases. The germline V gene encodes CDR1 PRHDT and CDR2 FYEKMQ (reference sequence). The CDR3 covers 16 residues. The CDR3 spells CASSLGDRLAQNIQYF. The CDR3 DNA is TGTGCCAGCAGCTTAGGCGATCGACTAGCCCAAAACATTCAGTACTTC.

V gene TRBV30 combines with J gene TRBJ1-4; 8 bases align to TRBD1. CDR1 is GTSNPN and CDR2 is SVGIG in the germline V gene (reference sequence). Trimming took 3 bases from V and 8 from J; bases not matched to a gene: 8. There are 14 residues in the CDR3. CDR3 sequence reads: CAWSQDRVDEKLFF. The DNA of the CDR3 is TGTGCCTGGAGCCAGGACAGGGTCGACGAAAAACTGTTTTTT.

The chain recombines TRBV6-5 with TRBJ1-2, with TRBD1 matching 7 bases. The CDR3 runs 13 residues. CDR1 is MNHEY and CDR2 is SVGAGI in the germline V gene. Losses at the gene ends were 2 bases for V and 8 bases for J; bases not matched to a gene: 5. CDR3 sequence (DNA): TGTGCCAGCAGTTACACAGGGGCCGGAGGCTACACCTTC. Its protein is CASSYTGAGGYTF.

This CDR3 is CASSLEGQGAGEQFF. The DNA of the CDR3 is TGTGCCAGCAGCTTAGAGGGACAGGGGGCGGGTGAGCAGTTCTTC. V gene TRBV7-2 combines with J gene TRBJ2-1; TRBD1 aligns across 12 bases. Trimming cost V 1 base and J 9 bases; bases outside gene matches: 4. The CDR3 runs to 15 residues. Germline CDR1 is SGHTA and CDR2 is FQGNSA.

DNA of the CDR3: TGTGCCAGCAGCTTAGCGGGAGAGGGGGAGACCCAGTACTTC. Translated: CASSLAGEGETQYF. This chain joins TRBV5-4 and TRBJ2-5; 8 positions agree with TRBD2. Trimming cost V 2 bases and J 5 bases; bases outside gene matches: 5. The CDR3 consists of 14 residues. Germline V CDR1 and CDR2: SGHNT, YYREEE (reference sequence). Looking up the rest from reference TRBV5-4 and TRBJ2-5 gives the full variable domain: ETGVTQSPTHLIKTRGQQVTLRCSSQSGHNTVSWYQQALGQGPQFIFQYYREEENGRGNFPPRFSGLQFPNYSSELNVNALELDDSALYLCASSLAGEGETQYFGPGTRLLVL.

This chain joins TRBV6-2 or TRBV6-3 and TRBJ2-3; 8 bases fit TRBD2. V dropped 5 bases and J dropped 7; count of bases not matched to a gene: 11. Per the germline V gene, CDR1 is MNHEY and CDR2 is SVGEGT. The CDR3 has 15 amino acids. The CDR3 is CASSPTSLAGNTQYF. The CDR3 nucleotides are TGTGCCAGCAGTCCGACCAGTCTAGCGGGTAATACGCAGTATTTT.

The chain recombines TRBV19 with TRBJ2-5; D is ambiguous. The V gene's germline CDR1 is LNHDA and CDR2 SQIVND (reference sequence). Trimming shortened V by 10 bases and J by 2 bases, and 11 bases separated the two germline ends. The CDR3 totals 12 residues. CDR3 DNA sequence: TGTGCCACTAGAGACAAGCAAGAGACCCAGTACTTC. It specifies CATRDKQETQYF.

The chain has TRBV5-1 and TRBJ2-3; the D gene is possibly TRBD2 (5 bases). V was trimmed by 6 bases and J by 6 bases, leaving 14 bases between them. Germline CDR1 and CDR2: SGHRS and YFSETQ. The CDR3 loop spans 13 amino acids. Here the CDR3 reads CASTSEPGDTQYF. The CDR3 DNA is TGCGCCAGCACCTCCGAACCGGGGGATACGCAGTATTTT. Combining the CDR3 with reference TRBV5-1 and TRBJ2-3 gives the whole variable domain KAGVTQTPRYLIKTRGQQVTLSCSPISGHRSVSWYQQTPGQGLQFLFEYFSETQRNKGNFPGRFSGRQFSNSRSEMNVSTLELGDSALYLCASTSEPGDTQYFGPGTRLTVL.

The chain carries TRBV20-1 and TRBJ1-2; D gene uncertain. Trimming left V 3 bases short and J 8 bases short, with 16 bases between. There are 13 residues in the CDR3. Germline loops: CDR1 DFQATT, CDR2 SNEGSKA (reference sequence). CDR3 region: CSASRGVGWGYTF. For the CDR3, the DNA is TGCAGTGCTAGTCGCGGGGTCGGTTGGGGCTACACCTTC.

The chain carries TRBV7-9 and TRBJ2-3; D is possibly TRBD2 (6 bases). Per germline, CDR1 SEHNR and CDR2 FQNEAQ (reference sequence). Trimming left V 5 bases short and J 6 bases short, with 21 bases between. The CDR3 is made up of 16 amino acids. In DNA, the CDR3 is TGTGCCAGCAGCATAGGGACTGCCACAACTATTGATACGCAGTATTTT. It translates to CASSIGTATTIDTQYF.

The chain recombines TRBV30 with TRBJ2-4; 8 bases map to TRBD1. This CDR3 is built from 12 residues. Unmatched junction bases numbered 3, after V lost 0 bases and J lost 11 bases. Germline CDR1 GTSNPN, CDR2 SVGIG (reference sequence). The CDR3 nucleotides read TGTGCCTGGAGTGTAACCAGGGGGCTTCAGTACTTC. The encoded protein is CAWSVTRGLQYF.

This clone has only one observation. The chain combines TRBV28 with TRBJ1-3; 7 nucleotides agree with TRBD1. The CDR3 contains 16 residues. J gave up 1 base and V 5 bases, and 8 bases lay outside the gene matches. CDR1 is MDHEN, CDR2 SYDVKM, per germline. The CDR3 loop reads CASSPWTGGSGNTIYF. For the CDR3, the DNA is TGTGCCAGCAGTCCGTGGACAGGCGGATCTGGAAACACCATATATTTT. The full variable domain, its missing parts supplied by reference TRBV28 and TRBJ1-3, is DVKVTQSSRYLVKRTGEKVFLECVQDMDHENMFWYRQDPGLGLRLIYFSYDVKMKEKGDIPEGYSVSREKKERFSLILESASTNQTSMYLCASSPWTGGSGNTIYFGEGSWLTVV.

The chain joins TRBV3-1 (or the pseudogene TRBV3-2) to TRBJ2-7, with TRBD2 as a possible D gene (6 bases). CDR1 is LGHDT, CDR2 YNNKEL, per germline (reference sequence). The ends were cut back, 3 bases at V and 5 bases at J, with 23 bases in the middle. CDR3 size: 17 residues. The CDR3 is CASSQHGGLAQNNEQYF. The CDR3 nucleotides are TGTGCCAGCAGCCAGCATGGTGGGCTAGCGCAGAACAACGAGCAGTACTTC.

This rearrangement joins TRBV23-1 to TRBJ1-3; D may be TRBD1 (5 bases). TRBV23-1 is known as an ORF, though its function is uncertain. The ends were cut back, 7 bases at V and 0 bases at J, with 10 bases in the middle. This CDR3 is 14 amino acids long. The CDR3 nucleotides read TGCGCCAGCAATCCAGGGCCCTCTGGAAACACCATATATTTT. Its protein product is CASNPGPSGNTIYF.

This chain links TRBV18 with TRBJ2-1, with 7 nucleotides matching TRBD1. CDR1 is KGHSH and CDR2 is LQKENI in the germline V gene. The CDR3 loop spans 13 amino acids. V dropped 6 bases and J dropped 5; count of bases not matched to a gene: 4. CDR3 nucleotides: TGTGCCAGCTCGTCAGACAGGGACAATGAGCAGTTCTTC. This translates into CASSSDRDNEQFF.

This clone was recorded a few times. The CDR3 DNA reads TGCGCCAGCAGCCCAACACGGGGGAACTATGGCTACACCTTC. Amino acid sequence: CASSPTRGNYGYTF. J is TRBJ1-2 and V is TRBV5-1; a possible D gene is TRBD1 (5 bases). Trimming stripped 4 bases from V and 2 bases from J, with 12 bases between. Germline V gene data show CDR1 as SGHRS and CDR2 as YFSETQ. The CDR3 runs 14 residues.

This CDR3 is CASSLGRDQPQHF. The CDR3 DNA sequence: TGTGCCAGCAGCTTAGGGAGGGACCAGCCCCAGCATTTT. The V gene is TRBV5-8, the J gene TRBJ1-5, with a weak D call TRBD1 (5 bases). The germline gives CDR1 SGHTS, CDR2 YDEGEE. V lost 2 bases and J 7 bases, leaving 10 bases between the germline ends. The CDR3 is made up of 13 amino acids. The complete variable domain, with remaining parts taken from reference TRBV5-8 and TRBJ1-5, reads EAGVTQSPTHLIKTRGQQATLRCSPISGHTSVYWYQQALGLGLQFLLWYDEGEERNRGNFPPRFSGRQFPNYSSELNVNALELEDSALYLCASSLGRDQPQHFGDGTRLSIL.

Only one count was recorded for this clone. The chain recombines TRBV6-5 with TRBJ1-5; unclear D gene. The V gene lost 3 bases and the J gene lost 2 bases, with 8 bases spanning the gap. Germline V gene lookup returns CDR1 MNHEY and CDR2 SVGAGI. CDR3 length: 14 residues. The CDR3 region is CASSYEAGNQPQHF. The DNA of the CDR3 is TGTGCCAGCAGTTATGAGGCGGGCAATCAGCCCCAGCATTTT.

The chain links TRBV3-1 (or the pseudogene TRBV3-2) to TRBJ1-1, with D perhaps TRBD1 (5 bases). V was pared by 1 base and J by 10 bases, with 13 bases between. From germline, CDR1 is LGHDT and CDR2 YNNKEL (reference sequence). The CDR3 runs 13 residues. The CDR3 nucleotides read TGTGCCAGCAGCCAAGTCGCAGACAGAAGAGCTTTCTTT. Protein sequence: CASSQVADRRAFF.

The chain recombines TRBV7-8 with TRBJ1-5, with D maybe TRBD1 (5 bases). CDR1 SGHVS and CDR2 FQNEAQ come from the germline V gene. The V end was cut by 0 bases, the J end by 6 bases, with 6 bases between. This CDR3 comprises 13 residues. For the CDR3, the DNA is TGTGCCAGCAGCTTAGCGCAGGGTCAGCCCCAGCATTTT. As protein: CASSLAQGQPQHF.

The gene calls are TRBV5-1 and TRBJ2-5; weak D call: TRBD2 (6 bases). V shed 0 bases and J shed 4 bases, with 10 bases lying between them. The CDR3 length is 14 residues. The germline gives CDR1 SGHRS, CDR2 YFSETQ. The CDR3 DNA reads TGCGCCAGCAGCTTGGCACGGGAGAGAGAGACCCAGTACTTC. This translates into CASSLARERETQYF.